Detailed here is one TCR beta chain. This sample is part of a study of blood T cell repertoires in COVID-19. Between the trimmed V and J ends, which lost 1 base and 3 bases, there was a span of 14 bases. The germline V gene has CDR1 GTSNPN and CDR2 SVGIG (reference sequence). This CDR3 is built from 15 residues. Per the authors' pipeline: Estimation of nucleated cell counts was performed using reference gene primer amplification. Sequenced by immunoSEQ multiplex PCR; TCRdb stores in-frame clones only, minus some. The V and J calls and clone size were taken over from that table, and D and trimming were inferred from the DNA. The sample records around 170,000 clones, 86% being singletons.

This TCR was recovered from a man in his forties or fifties with active or convalescent COVID-19. The V gene is TRBV30, the J gene TRBJ2-3; maybe TRBD2 (5 bases). Input material: peripheral blood. CDR3 coding DNA: TGTGCCTGGAGTGACAGACCGGGGTCTACAGATACGCAGTATTTT. Residues: CAWSDRPGSTDTQYF.